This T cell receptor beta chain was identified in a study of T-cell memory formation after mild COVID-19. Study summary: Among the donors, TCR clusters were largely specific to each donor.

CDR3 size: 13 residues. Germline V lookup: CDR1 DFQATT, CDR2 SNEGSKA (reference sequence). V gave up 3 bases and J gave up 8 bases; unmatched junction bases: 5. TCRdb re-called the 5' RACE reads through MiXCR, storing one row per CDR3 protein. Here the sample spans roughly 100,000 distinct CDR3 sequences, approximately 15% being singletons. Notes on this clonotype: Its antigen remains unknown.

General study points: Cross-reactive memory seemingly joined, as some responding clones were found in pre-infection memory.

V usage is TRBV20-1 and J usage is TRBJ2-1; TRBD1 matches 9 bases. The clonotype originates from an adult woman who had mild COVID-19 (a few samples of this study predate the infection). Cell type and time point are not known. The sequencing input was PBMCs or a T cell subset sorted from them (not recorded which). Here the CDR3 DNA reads TGCAGTGCTAGCGGGGACAGGGCACATGAGCAGTTCTTC. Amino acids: CSASGDRAHEQFF.